These 24 T cell receptor beta chains were sequenced from one sample in a study of cytotoxic CD8 clonotypes in ibrutinib-treated CLL. The protocol was immunoSEQ multiplex PCR, while the TCRdb copy is restricted to in-frame clones and leaves out a portion. The table has 12,000 to 15,000 clones, almost 65% seen once. Specimen: PBMCs, collected before ibrutinib treatment. The receptors come from a human donor with chronic lymphocytic leukemia.

The chain carries TRBV5-5 and TRBJ2-3, with 11 bases matching TRBD2. Germline CDR1 is SGHKS and CDR2 is YYEKEE (reference sequence). Unmatched junction bases numbered 13, after V lost 3 bases and J lost 1 base. CDR3 length: 19 amino acids. The CDR3 protein is CASSSPAGTSGVGTDTQYF. The CDR3, as DNA: TGTGCCAGCAGCTCCCCGGCCGGGACTAGCGGTGTAGGCACAGATACGCAGTATTTT.

The chain links TRBV5-6 to TRBJ1-5; D remains unclear. CDR1 is SGHDT and CDR2 is YYEEEE in the germline V gene. V gave up 2 bases and J gave up 6 bases, with 6 bases separating them. This CDR3 is built from 12 residues. DNA for the CDR3: TGTGCCAGCAGCTTCGGACTTCAGCCCCAGCATTTT. Translated: CASSFGLQPQHF.

This clone occurred a few times. The junction shows a germline mismatch at one end, possibly a read error. The rearrangement joins TRBV29-1 to TRBJ1-1, with D possibly TRBD1 on 5 matching bases. Germline CDR1 and CDR2: SQVTM and ANQGSEA. The CDR3 spans 14 residues. The CDR3 bases are TGCAGCGCTGAACCAGGGTTCTGGAACACTGAAGCTTTCTTT. It encodes CSAEPGFWNTEAFF.

The rearrangement joins TRBV10-1 to TRBJ1-1, with D maybe TRBD1 (6 bases). Germline CDR1 WNHNN, CDR2 SYGVQD (reference sequence). This CDR3 spans 13 amino acids. V was cut by 7 bases and J by 4 bases, with 13 bases left in between. The chain's CDR3 is CASTLRTVTEAFF. DNA for the CDR3: TGCGCCAGCACCCTCCGGACAGTCACTGAAGCTTTCTTT.

The chain joins TRBV29-1 to TRBJ2-5, with 7 nucleotides matching TRBD1. The V gene's germline CDR1 is SQVTM and CDR2 ANQGSEA. This CDR3 is built from 14 residues. V gave up 4 bases and J gave up 2 bases; unmatched junction bases: 7. The CDR3 region is CSVVRVDRQETQYF. As DNA, the CDR3 is TGCAGCGTTGTGAGAGTGGACAGGCAAGAGACCCAGTACTTC.

The V call is TRBV30, the J call TRBJ2-7; 10 positions agree with TRBD1. The J segment lost 2 bases and the V segment lost 5 bases, leaving 3 bases of the junction unmatched. The germline gives CDR1 GTSNPN, CDR2 SVGIG (reference sequence). CDR3 length: 13 residues. The DNA of the CDR3 is TGTGCCTGGGATGGGACAGGGGCCTACGAGCAGTACTTC. Its translation: CAWDGTGAYEQYF.

This clone turned up a few times. This sample also contains other DNA sequences that code for the same CDR3. The rearrangement joins TRBV7-9 to TRBJ1-1; 10 bases agree with TRBD1. The CDR3 is 15 residues long. The trim removed 5 bases at V and 0 bases at J, leaving 3 bases unmatched. Germline V gene sequence: CDR1 SEHNR, CDR2 FQNEAQ (reference sequence). DNA of the CDR3: TGTGCCAGCAGCGCGGGACAGGGGATGAACACTGAAGCTTTCTTT. Translating gives CASSAGQGMNTEAFF. Combining the CDR3 with reference TRBV7-9 and TRBJ1-1 gives the whole variable domain DTGVSQNPRHKITKRGQNVTFRCDPISEHNRLYWYRQTLGQGPEFLTYFQNEAQLEKSRLLSDRFSAERPKGSFSTLEIQRTEQGDSAMYLCASSAGQGMNTEAFFGQGTRLTVV.

The rearrangement links TRBV5-4 to TRBJ1-2; TRBD1 agrees at 10 bases. With V trimmed by 3 bases and J by 7 bases, 0 bases remained unmatched. This CDR3 has 12 amino acids. The germline V gene encodes CDR1 SGHNT and CDR2 YYREEE (reference sequence). The CDR3 DNA sequence: TGTGCCAGCAGCTGGGACAGGGGTGGCTACACCTTC. Encoded protein: CASSWDRGGYTF.

The chain employs TRBV7-3 and TRBJ1-1; D call uncertain. From germline, CDR1 is SGHTA and CDR2 FQGTGA. Trimming took off 5 bases at V and 2 bases at J, with 15 bases between the two ends. The CDR3 is 15 residues long. CDR3 nucleotides: TGTGCCAGCAGCAGGACCCGAAGCGATAACACTGAAGCTTTCTTT. This translates into CASSRTRSDNTEAFF.

V usage is TRBV7-9 and J usage is TRBJ1-1; maybe TRBD1 (5 bases). This CDR3 region has 15 residues. Germline lookup yields CDR1 SEHNR and CDR2 FQNEAQ (reference sequence). With 6 bases removed from V and 4 bases from J, the gap between germline ends came to 18 bases. CDR3 nucleotide sequence: TGTGCCAGCAGTCCCGGGTTGGGGCTCGGCACTGAAGCTTTCTTT. Protein product: CASSPGLGLGTEAFF.

The chain has TRBV11-2 and TRBJ1-3; D is unclear. This CDR3 has 14 amino acids. In germline, CDR1 is SGHAT, CDR2 FQNNGV. Trimming cost V 3 bases and J 2 bases, with 8 bases left between them. The CDR3 sequence: CASSFGVAGNTIYF. Written as DNA, the CDR3 is TGTGCCAGCAGCTTCGGTGTAGCTGGAAACACCATATATTTT.

The chain recombines TRBV18 with TRBJ1-1; tentative D call: TRBD1 (6 bases). Trimming removed 4 bases from V and 4 bases from J, with 22 bases in between. Germline V gives CDR1 KGHSH, CDR2 LQKENI. This CDR3 has 17 residues. The CDR3 reads CASSHPGRGDYRTEAFF. The CDR3 DNA reads TGTGCCAGCTCACACCCCGGGAGGGGGGACTATCGCACTGAAGCTTTCTTT.

The chain employs TRBV7-6 and TRBJ1-5; a weak D match, TRBD1 (6 bases). The CDR3 is 13 amino acids. Trimming stripped 3 bases from V and 7 bases from J, with 10 bases between. Germline CDR1 reads SGHVS; CDR2 reads FNYEAQ. The CDR3 DNA sequence: TGTGCCAGCAGCTTGGGACAAAGGCAGCCCCAGCATTTT. As protein: CASSLGQRQPQHF.

The chain carries TRBV6-5 and TRBJ1-1; D is unclear. Germline V gives CDR1 MNHEY, CDR2 SVGAGI. Trimming stripped 4 bases from V and 10 bases from J, with 13 bases between. There are 12 residues in the CDR3. This CDR3 reads CASSWDRGGAFF. As DNA, the CDR3 is TGTGCCAGCAGTTGGGATCGGGGTGGAGCTTTCTTT.

This clone has only one observation. The chain combines TRBV29-1 with TRBJ1-1; D is uncertain. Trimming took 4 bases from V and 1 from J, leaving 7 bases between them. Germline CDR1 is SQVTM and CDR2 is ANQGSEA. The CDR3 spans 12 residues. CDR3 region: CSVAQTNTEAFF. Written as DNA, the CDR3 is TGCAGCGTTGCACAGACGAACACTGAAGCTTTCTTT.

A note on this clone: Being one base from a much bigger clone, this may be a read error. V usage is TRBV30 and J usage is TRBJ1-1, with 7 positions matching TRBD1. Germline CDR1 reads GTSNPN; CDR2 reads SVGIG (reference sequence). This CDR3 has 13 amino acids. Here the CDR3 DNA reads TGTGCCTGGAGCAAACAGGGGAACACTGAAACTTTCTTT. Its protein is CAWSKQGNTETFF.

V is TRBV7-9 and J is TRBJ1-2; D may be TRBD1 (6 bases). V was shortened by 4 bases and J by 5 bases, with 14 bases between the two germline ends. CDR1 and CDR2 (germline): SEHNR, FQNEAQ (reference sequence). The CDR3 runs 14 residues. CDR3 bases: TGTGCCAGCAGCTCTTCGTCGGGGGCTTATGGCTACACCTTC. Translation gives CASSSSSGAYGYTF.

About this clone: In the same sample, other DNA sequences code for this CDR3. This sequence joins TRBV5-1 and TRBJ2-1, with D unclear. Germline CDR1 and CDR2: SGHRS and YFSETQ. This CDR3 has 15 amino acids. Trimming removed 0 bases from V and 4 bases from J, with 11 bases in between. The CDR3 sequence: CASSLAGEPYNEQFF. The CDR3 DNA reads as TGCGCCAGCAGCTTGGCGGGTGAGCCATACAATGAGCAGTTCTTC.

This clone was seen a single time. The gene calls are TRBV5-4 and TRBJ2-7; D is perhaps TRBD1 or TRBD2 (5 bases each). CDR1 is SGHNT, CDR2 YYREEE, per germline (reference sequence). The CDR3 length is 13 residues. With 4 bases removed from V and 8 bases from J, the gap between germline ends came to 16 bases. CDR3 nucleotides: TGTGCCAGCAGCGGCATGGACGGGGCTAAGCAGTACTTC. Amino acids: CASSGMDGAKQYF. The full variable domain, with the rest looked up from reference TRBV5-4 and TRBJ2-7, is ETGVTQSPTHLIKTRGQQVTLRCSSQSGHNTVSWYQQALGQGPQFIFQYYREEENGRGNFPPRFSGLQFPNYSSELNVNALELDDSALYLCASSGMDGAKQYFGPGTRLTVT.

This clone appeared a single time. The genes are TRBV7-9 and TRBJ1-1; no firm D call. V shed 4 bases and J shed 6 bases, with 12 bases lying between them. The CDR3 runs 13 residues. Germline V lookup: CDR1 SEHNR, CDR2 FQNEAQ (reference sequence). CDR3 amino acids: CASSSYPAPEAFF. Here the CDR3 DNA reads TGTGCCAGCAGCTCCTACCCGGCGCCTGAAGCTTTCTTT.

The chain carries TRBV19 and TRBJ2-1; 8 nucleotides line up with TRBD1. J lost 3 bases, V lost 5 bases, and 6 bases had no gene match. The CDR3 covers 15 residues. Germline V gives CDR1 LNHDA, CDR2 SQIVND (reference sequence). For the CDR3, the DNA is TGTGCCAGTAGTCCCGACAGGGGCAGCTACAATGAGCAGTTCTTC. Its translation is CASSPDRGSYNEQFF.

The chain links TRBV10-2 to TRBJ1-6, with D perhaps matching TRBD1 (6 bases). Trimming left V 8 bases short and J 8 bases short, with 25 bases between. This CDR3 is built from 17 residues. Per the germline V gene, CDR1 is WSHSY and CDR2 is SAAADI. The CDR3 region has the DNA TGCGCCAGCTGTCAGTTCGGGGGCACTGGGATGGATTCACCCCTCCACTTT. It codes for CASCQFGGTGMDSPLHF.

This sequence joins TRBV6-1 and TRBJ2-5; 8 positions agree with TRBD1. Germline values: CDR1 MNHNS, CDR2 SASEGT. The V and J ends lost 4 bases and 5 bases, in that order; junction bases with no gene match: 9. CDR3 length equals 15 residues. The DNA for the CDR3 is TGTGCCAGCAGTGTGGACAGGGCATTTTGGGAGACCCAGTACTTC. Amino acid sequence: CASSVDRAFWETQYF.

This clone was seen a handful of times. The chain employs TRBV4-1 and TRBJ2-3, with D perhaps matching TRBD1 (8 bases). CDR1 is MGHRA, CDR2 YSYEKL, per germline. The CDR3 covers 15 residues. Trimming stripped 1 base from V and 5 bases from J, with 13 bases between. The CDR3 nucleotides read TGCGCCAGCAGCCAAGCGGACAGGGAGGGAGATACGCAGTATTTT. The encoded protein is CASSQADREGDTQYF.